The T cell receptor (beta chain) under discussion was sequenced for a study of CD8 T cells in ankylosing spondylitis. Germline CDR1 is MNHEY and CDR2 is SMNVEV (reference sequence). V lost 10 bases and J 7 bases, leaving 13 bases between the germline ends. CDR3 length: 11 amino acids. A few counts support this clonotype. The antigen is unknown. Study-wide points: Disease-linked clones were found to be CD8+ and relatively rare in peripheral blood.

Via MiXCR, TCRdb re-called the 5' RACE reads, giving one row per CDR3 protein. In the table there are about 130,000 distinct CDR3 sequences, about an eighth of which are singletons. This rearrangement joins TRBV27 to TRBJ1-2; possible D gene TRBD1, 6 bases. Sequencing was done on a sample of blood, either unsorted or a sorted T cell fraction (not recorded which). This receptor was taken from a female donor with ankylosing spondylitis or in good health (not recorded which). CDR3 amino acids: CATHREGGYTF. The DNA of the CDR3 is TGTGCCACCCACAGGGAGGGTGGCTACACCTTC.